Listed here is a single T cell receptor (beta chain). The clone's antigen remains unknown. One base away there is no much larger clone; base qualities are not given. Collaborating institutions collected whole blood in K2EDTA tubes following their own protocols. For TCRbeta analysis, collaborators shipped samples as frozen whole blood, isolated PBMCs, or DNA extracted from either of those sample types. TCRbeta CDR3 regions were amplified from genomic DNA using the immunoSEQ Assay, a bias-controlled multiplex PCR. Under the source paper's analysis protocol: Within the assay, amplification of reference gene primers was used to estimate how many nucleated cells each sample contained. To quantify the absolute abundance of each unique TCRbeta CDR3 rearrangement, sequence reads were collapsed and filtered. For each sample, productive Simpson clonality was calculated as the square root of Simpson's diversity index over productive rearrangements. In TCRdb, the immuneACCESS table is reduced to in-frame sequences with V and J assigned. These tables do not hold every clone; where another copy was compared, an unresolved V gene accounts for under half, and the others remain unexplained. That table is the source of V, J and clone size, and D and trimming were worked out from the DNA. A total of tens of thousands of clones appear in this sample, about 88% of them only once. The top ten hold roughly a fifth of the sample.

The data derive from a study of blood T cell repertoires in COVID-19 (dated by TCRdb to 2020 to 2021). For context, the study as a whole: Collaborator samples came from the United States, Italy and Spain and covered acute and convalescent phases of COVID-19. The prospective study material was composed of cDNA or gDNA derived from T cells, B-cell-depleted T cells, or PBMCs. The repertoires were released in a freely available public database meant as a resource for research on the immune response to SARS-CoV-2. The dataset comprised deeply sampled blood TCRbeta repertoires from subjects exposed to, actively infected with, or recovered from COVID-19. Nearly every sample came with metadata listing a de-identified subject ID, COVID-19 status, age in years and sex. The samples were drawn from two sources: the first 160 participants of the ongoing ImmuneRACE study, and 1,254 subjects contributed by 6 global collaborators. HLA class I and class II types, where available, came from metadata supplied by the sample provider rather than from assay-based typing. General findings and caveats noted by the study authors: The amount of clinical and demographic metadata varied by source and participant and was provided uncurated.

The sample taken for sequencing was peripheral blood. This clonotype was obtained from a human donor in a cohort sampled during active COVID-19.

At the DNA level, the sequence is TGTGCCAGCAGCTCTTCAGACAGGGGCGGTGGTCAGCCCCAGCATTTT. This sequence encodes CASSSSDRGGGQPQHF. The rearrangement joined TRBV7-8 to TRBJ1-5, with TRBD1 matching 8 junction bases. Relative to germline, V is missing 4 bases and J is missing 6 bases, with 11 bases of the junction outside any gene match. Including cysteine and phenylalanine, the CDR3 has 16 amino acids. The sequence is cut down to CDR3 DNA, 48 bases in frame from base 1. Via the germline V gene, CDR1 is SGHVS and CDR2 FQNEAQ. The entire variable domain, with the stretches around the CDR3 drawn from the reference TRBV7-8 and TRBJ1-5 proteins, is GAGVSQSPRYKVAKRGQDVALRCDPISGHVSLFWYQQALGQGPEFLTYFQNEAQLDKSGLPSDRFFAERPEGSVSTLKIQRTQQEDSAVYLCASSSSDRGGGQPQHFGDGTRLSIL.